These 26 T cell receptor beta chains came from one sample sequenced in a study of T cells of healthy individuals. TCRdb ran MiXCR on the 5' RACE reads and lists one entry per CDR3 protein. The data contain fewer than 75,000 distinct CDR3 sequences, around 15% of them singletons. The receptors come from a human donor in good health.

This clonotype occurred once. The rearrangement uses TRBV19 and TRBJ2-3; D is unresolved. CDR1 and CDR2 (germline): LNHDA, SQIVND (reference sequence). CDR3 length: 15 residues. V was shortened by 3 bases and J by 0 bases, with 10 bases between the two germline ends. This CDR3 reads CASSIGPRSTDTQYF. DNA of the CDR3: TGTGCCAGTAGTATCGGTCCGAGGAGCACAGATACGCAGTATTTT.

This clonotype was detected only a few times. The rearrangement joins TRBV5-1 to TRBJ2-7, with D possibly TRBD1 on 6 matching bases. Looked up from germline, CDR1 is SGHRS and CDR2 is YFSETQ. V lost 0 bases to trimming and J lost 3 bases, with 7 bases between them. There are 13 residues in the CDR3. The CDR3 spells CASSLEGGYEQYF. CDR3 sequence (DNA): TGCGCCAGCAGCTTGGAAGGGGGCTACGAGCAGTACTTC.

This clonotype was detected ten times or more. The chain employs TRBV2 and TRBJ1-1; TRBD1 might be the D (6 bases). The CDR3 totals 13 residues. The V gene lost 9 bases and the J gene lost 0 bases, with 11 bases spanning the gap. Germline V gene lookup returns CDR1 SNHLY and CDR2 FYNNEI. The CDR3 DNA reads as TGTGCCAGTTCGTCAGGGGTGAACACTGAAGCTTTCTTT. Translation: CASSSGVNTEAFF. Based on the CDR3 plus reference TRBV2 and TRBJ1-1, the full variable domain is EPEVTQTPSHQVTQMGQEVILRCVPISNHLYFYWYRQILGQKVEFLVSFYNNEISEKSEIFDDQFSVERPDGSNFTLKIRSTKLEDSAMYFCASSSGVNTEAFFGQGTRLTVV.

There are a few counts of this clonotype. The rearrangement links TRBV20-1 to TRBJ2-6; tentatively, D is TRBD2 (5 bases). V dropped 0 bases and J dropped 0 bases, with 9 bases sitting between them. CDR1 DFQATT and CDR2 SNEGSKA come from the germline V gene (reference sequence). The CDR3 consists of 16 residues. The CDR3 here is CSARDLRGSGANVLTF. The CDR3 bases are TGCAGTGCTAGAGATCTTCGGGGCTCTGGGGCCAACGTCCTGACTTTC.

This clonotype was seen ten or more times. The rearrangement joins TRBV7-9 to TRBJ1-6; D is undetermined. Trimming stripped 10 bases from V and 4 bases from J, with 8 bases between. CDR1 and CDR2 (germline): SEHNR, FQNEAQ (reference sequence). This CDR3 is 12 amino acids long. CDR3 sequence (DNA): TGTGCCATCCGGTATTATAATTCACCCCTCCACTTT. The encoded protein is CAIRYYNSPLHF.

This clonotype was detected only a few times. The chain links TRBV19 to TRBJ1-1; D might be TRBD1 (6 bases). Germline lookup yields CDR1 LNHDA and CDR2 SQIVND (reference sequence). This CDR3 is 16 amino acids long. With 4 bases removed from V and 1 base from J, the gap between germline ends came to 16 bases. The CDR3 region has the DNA TGTGCCAGTAGTACTAACCCACAGGGCCCGAACACTGAAGCTTTCTTT. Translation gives CASSTNPQGPNTEAFF.

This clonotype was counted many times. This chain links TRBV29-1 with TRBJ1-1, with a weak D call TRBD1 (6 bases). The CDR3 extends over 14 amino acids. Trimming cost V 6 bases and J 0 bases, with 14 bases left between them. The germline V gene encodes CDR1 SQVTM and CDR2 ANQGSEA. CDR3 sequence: CSVTQDSMNTEAFF. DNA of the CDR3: TGCAGCGTCACCCAGGACAGCATGAACACTGAAGCTTTCTTT.

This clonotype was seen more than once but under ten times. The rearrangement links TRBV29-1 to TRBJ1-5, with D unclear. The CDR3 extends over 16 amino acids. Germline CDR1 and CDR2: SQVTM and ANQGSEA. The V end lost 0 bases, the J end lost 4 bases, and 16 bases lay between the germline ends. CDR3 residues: CSVEENEISQNQPQHF. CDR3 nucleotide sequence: TGCAGCGTTGAAGAGAACGAGATTAGCCAAAATCAGCCCCAGCATTTT.

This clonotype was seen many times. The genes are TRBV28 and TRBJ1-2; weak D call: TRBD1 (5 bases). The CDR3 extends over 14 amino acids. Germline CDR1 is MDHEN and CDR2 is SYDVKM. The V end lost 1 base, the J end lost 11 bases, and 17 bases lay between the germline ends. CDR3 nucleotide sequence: TGTGCCAGCAGTTTATTCGCGGGGACCCGGGATTACACCTTC. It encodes CASSLFAGTRDYTF.

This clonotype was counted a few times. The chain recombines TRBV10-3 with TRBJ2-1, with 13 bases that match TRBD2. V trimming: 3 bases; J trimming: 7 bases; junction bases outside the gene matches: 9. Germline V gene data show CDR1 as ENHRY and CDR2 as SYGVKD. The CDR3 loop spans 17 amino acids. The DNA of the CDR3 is TGTGCCATCAGTGATCCCTGGACTAGCGGGAGTGGAAATGAGCAGTTCTTC. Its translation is CAISDPWTSGSGNEQFF.

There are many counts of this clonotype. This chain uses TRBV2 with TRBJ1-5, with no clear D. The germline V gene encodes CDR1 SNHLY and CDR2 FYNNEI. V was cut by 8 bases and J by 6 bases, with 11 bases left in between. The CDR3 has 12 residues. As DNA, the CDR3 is TGTGCCAGCCGGGCCACGGGTCAGCCCCAGCATTTT. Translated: CASRATGQPQHF.

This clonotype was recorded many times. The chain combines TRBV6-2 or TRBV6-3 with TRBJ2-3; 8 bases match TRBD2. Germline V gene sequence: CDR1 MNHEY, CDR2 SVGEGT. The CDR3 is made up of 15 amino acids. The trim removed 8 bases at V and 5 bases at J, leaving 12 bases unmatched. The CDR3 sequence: CASSPAGATRDTQYF. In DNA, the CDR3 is TGTGCCAGCTCCCCAGCGGGGGCCACACGAGATACGCAGTATTTT.

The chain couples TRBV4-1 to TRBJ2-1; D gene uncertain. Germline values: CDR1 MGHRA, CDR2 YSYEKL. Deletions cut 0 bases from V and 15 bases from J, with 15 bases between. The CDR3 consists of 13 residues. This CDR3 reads CASSQDGVPLPFF. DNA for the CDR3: TGCGCCAGCAGCCAAGATGGAGTGCCTTTGCCGTTCTTC.

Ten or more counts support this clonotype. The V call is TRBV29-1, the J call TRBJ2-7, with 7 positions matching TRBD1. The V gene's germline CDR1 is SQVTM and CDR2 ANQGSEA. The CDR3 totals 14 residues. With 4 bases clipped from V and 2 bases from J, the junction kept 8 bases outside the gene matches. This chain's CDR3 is CSVGRQGKTYEQYF. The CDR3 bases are TGCAGCGTTGGACGACAGGGTAAGACCTACGAGCAGTACTTC.

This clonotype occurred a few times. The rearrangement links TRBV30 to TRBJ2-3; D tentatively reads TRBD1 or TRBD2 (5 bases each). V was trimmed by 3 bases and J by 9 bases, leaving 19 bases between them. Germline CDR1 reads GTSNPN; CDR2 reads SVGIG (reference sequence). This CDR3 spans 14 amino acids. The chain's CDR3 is CAWRGVGVEGTQYF. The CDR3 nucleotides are TGTGCCTGGAGGGGGGTAGGCGTAGAAGGCACGCAGTATTTT.

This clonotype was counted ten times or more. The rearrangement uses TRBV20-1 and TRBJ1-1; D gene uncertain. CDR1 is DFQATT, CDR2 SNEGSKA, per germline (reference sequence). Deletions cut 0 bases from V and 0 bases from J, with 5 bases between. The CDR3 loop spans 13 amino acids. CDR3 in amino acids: CSARDSLNTEAFF. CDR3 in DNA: TGCAGTGCTAGAGACAGTTTGAACACTGAAGCTTTCTTT.

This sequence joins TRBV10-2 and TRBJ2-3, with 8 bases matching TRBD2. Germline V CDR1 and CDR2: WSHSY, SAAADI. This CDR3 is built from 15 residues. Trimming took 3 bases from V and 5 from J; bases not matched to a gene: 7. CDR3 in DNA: TGCGCCAGCAGTGAAACGGGGGGGCTTGGAGATACGCAGTATTTT. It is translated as CASSETGGLGDTQYF.

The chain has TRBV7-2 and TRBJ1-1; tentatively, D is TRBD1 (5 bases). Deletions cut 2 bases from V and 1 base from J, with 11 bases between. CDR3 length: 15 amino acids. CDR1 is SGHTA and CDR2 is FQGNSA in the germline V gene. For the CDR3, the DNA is TGTGCCAGCAGCTTAAAGGGGAGTGGGAACACTGAAGCTTTCTTT. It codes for CASSLKGSGNTEAFF.

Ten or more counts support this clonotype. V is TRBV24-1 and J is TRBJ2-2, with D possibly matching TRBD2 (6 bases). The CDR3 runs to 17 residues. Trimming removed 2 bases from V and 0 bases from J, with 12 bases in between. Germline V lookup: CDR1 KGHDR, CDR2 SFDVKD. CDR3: CATSDYRGGANTGELFF. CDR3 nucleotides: TGTGCCACCAGTGATTATCGCGGCGGGGCGAACACCGGGGAGCTGTTTTTT.

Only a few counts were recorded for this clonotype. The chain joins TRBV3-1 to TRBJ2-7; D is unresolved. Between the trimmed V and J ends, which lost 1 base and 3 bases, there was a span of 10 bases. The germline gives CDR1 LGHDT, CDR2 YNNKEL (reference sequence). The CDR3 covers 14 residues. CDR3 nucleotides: TGTGCCAGCAGCCAAGGAACAGTCCTCTACGAGCAGTACTTC. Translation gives CASSQGTVLYEQYF.

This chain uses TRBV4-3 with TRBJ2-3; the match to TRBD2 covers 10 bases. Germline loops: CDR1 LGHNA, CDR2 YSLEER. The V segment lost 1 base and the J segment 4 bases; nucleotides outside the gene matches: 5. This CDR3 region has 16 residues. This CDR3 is CASSQALAGEADTQYF. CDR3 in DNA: TGCGCCAGCAGCCAAGCCCTAGCGGGAGAAGCAGATACGCAGTATTTT.

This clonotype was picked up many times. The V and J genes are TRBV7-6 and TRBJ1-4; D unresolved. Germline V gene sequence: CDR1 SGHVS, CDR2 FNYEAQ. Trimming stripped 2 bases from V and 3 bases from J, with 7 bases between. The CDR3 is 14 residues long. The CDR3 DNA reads TGTGCCAGCAGCTTACTGTCTTCTAATGAAAAACTGTTTTTT. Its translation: CASSLLSSNEKLFF. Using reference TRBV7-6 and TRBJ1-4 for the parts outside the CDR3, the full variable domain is GAGVSQSPRYKVTKRGQDVALRCDPISGHVSLYWYRQALGQGPEFLTYFNYEAQQDKSGLPNDRFSAERPEGSISTLTIQRTEQRDSAMYRCASSLLSSNEKLFFGSGTQLSVL.

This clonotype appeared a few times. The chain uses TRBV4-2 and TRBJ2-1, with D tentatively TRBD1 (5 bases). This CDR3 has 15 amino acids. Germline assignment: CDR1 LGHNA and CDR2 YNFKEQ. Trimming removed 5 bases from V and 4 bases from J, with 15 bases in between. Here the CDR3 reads CASSDSLWDYNEQFF. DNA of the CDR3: TGTGCCAGCAGCGACAGCTTATGGGATTACAATGAGCAGTTCTTC.

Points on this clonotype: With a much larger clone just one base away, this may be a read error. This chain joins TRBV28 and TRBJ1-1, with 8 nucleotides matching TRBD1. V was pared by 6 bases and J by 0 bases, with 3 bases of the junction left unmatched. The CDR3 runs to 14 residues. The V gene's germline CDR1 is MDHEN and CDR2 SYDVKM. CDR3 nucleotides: TGTGCCAGCAGGGGACAGGCTCTGAACACTGAAGCTTTCTTT. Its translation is CASRGQALNTEAFF.

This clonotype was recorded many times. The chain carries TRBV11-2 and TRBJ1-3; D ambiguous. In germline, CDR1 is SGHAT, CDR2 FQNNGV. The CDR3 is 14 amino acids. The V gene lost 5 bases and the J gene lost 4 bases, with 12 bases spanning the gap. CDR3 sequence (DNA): TGTGCCAGCAGCGGGTGGGTCGACGGAAACACCATATATTTT. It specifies CASSGWVDGNTIYF.

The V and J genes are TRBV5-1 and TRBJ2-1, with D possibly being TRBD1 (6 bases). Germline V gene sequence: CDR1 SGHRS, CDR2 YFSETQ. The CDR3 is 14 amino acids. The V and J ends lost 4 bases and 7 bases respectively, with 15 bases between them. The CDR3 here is CASSDPPGANEQFF. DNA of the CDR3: TGCGCCAGCAGCGACCCCCCAGGGGCGAATGAGCAGTTCTTC.